A selection of T cell receptor beta chains follows, all from one sample in a study of control samples from healthy donors and cancer patients. Sequencing used immunoSEQ multiplex PCR; TCRdb keeps in-frame clones, though not all of them. The sample lists fewer than 200,000 clones, around 90% occurring once. Sequenced sample: blood. The receptor source for this set is a woman between 45 and 60 years old in good health. CDR3s include the opening cysteine and the closing phenylalanine or tryptophan.

j_call v_call cdr3_aa
TRBJ1-5 TRBV6-6 CASRGQGRQPQHF
TRBJ2-2 TRBV7-3 CASSLKGGGTGELFF
TRBJ1-4 TRBV5-1 CASSLGGRADEKLFF
TRBJ1-6 TRBV7-2 CASSLEAGNSPLHF
TRBJ2-2 TRBV18 CASSPGQSNTGELFF
TRBJ1-4 TRBV28 CASRLTGHNEKLFF
TRBJ1-1 TRBV27 CASKGDRNTEAFF
TRBJ2-3 TRBV7-2 CASSGGQGTPLGLDTQYF
TRBJ2-1 TRBV7-2 CASRSSGRAGEQFF
TRBJ2-3 TRBV5-8 CASSVDRGRSTDTQYF
TRBJ2-1 TRBV7-2 CASEPGGSYNEQFF
TRBJ2-2 TRBV11-3 CASSPSRNGELFF
TRBJ2-3 TRBV11-2 CASRPESGEGTDTQYF
TRBJ2-3 TRBV7-3 CASSPGTEDTQYF
TRBJ1-4 TRBV9 CASSVDQGDEKLFF
TRBJ2-7 TRBV19 CASSAGGHEQYF
TRBJ2-7 TRBV9 CASSVGGRADEQYF
TRBJ1-3 TRBV7-2 CASSLVTQTGGTGNTIYF
TRBJ1-1 TRBV2 CASSSQGNMNTEAFF
TRBJ2-3 TRBV5-1 CASSLLSGGNTDTQYF
TRBJ2-7 TRBV9 CASSAGTSGDYEQYF
TRBJ2-7 TRBV18 CASSPSDRRTSYEQYF
TRBJ2-2 TRBV12-3/TRBV12-4 CASSLGPTGELFF
TRBJ1-2 TRBV30 CAWRSGTNYGYTF
TRBJ1-2 TRBV5-5 CASSWDGEHYTF
TRBJ2-2 TRBV7-2 CASSLLPGNSNGELFF
TRBJ2-7 TRBV13 CASSFSSEQYF
TRBJ2-1 TRBV28 CASSSPGLANSYNEQFF
TRBJ1-5 TRBV5-8 CASSPDRKRNQPQHF
TRBJ2-3 TRBV27 CASSLNLGRGPDTQYF
TRBJ2-3 TRBV5-5 CASSLWQYTDTQYF
TRBJ1-2 TRBV7-9 CASSLGSLYYGYTF
TRBJ1-1 TRBV6-5 CASTAPGATEAFF
TRBJ1-5 TRBV4-1 CASRPGPTSLGNQPQHF
TRBJ2-7 TRBV9 CASRGGRAGGDPYEQYF
TRBJ1-1 TRBV5-6 CASSELSGPDRVTEAFF
TRBJ2-3 TRBV3-1/TRBV3-2 CASSQRQGYTDTQYF
TRBJ1-2 TRBV3-1/TRBV3-2 CASSQVVYGYTF
TRBJ1-1 TRBV6-2/TRBV6-3 CASSRGGFEAFF
TRBJ1-5 TRBV19 CASRQGMDQPQHF
TRBJ2-3 TRBV30 CACLKSSTDTQYF
TRBJ2-7 TRBV19 CASRPGTSTYEQYF
TRBJ1-3 TRBV27 CASSLSSRNGNTIYF
TRBJ2-7 TRBV3-1/TRBV3-2 CASEGPYEQYF
TRBJ1-1 TRBV19 CASSIGVNTEAFF
TRBJ1-2 TRBV7-2 CASSPSWDSLYGYTF
TRBJ2-7 TRBV9 CASSVDGGSYEQYF
TRBJ1-3 TRBV19 CASTRGYLSSGNTIYF
TRBJ1-1 TRBV10-3 CAISRGGRNTEAFF
TRBJ2-2 TRBV9 CASSGPRGGSNTGELFF
TRBJ1-5 TRBV2 CASSPRTGLNQPQHF
TRBJ2-3 TRBV5-1 CASSSWGQSTDTQYF
TRBJ2-3 TRBV5-1 CASSPGQAADTQYF
TRBJ1-5 TRBV29-1 CSVSKNSNQPQHF
TRBJ1-1 TRBV9 CASSVGTGDSGPRSEAFF